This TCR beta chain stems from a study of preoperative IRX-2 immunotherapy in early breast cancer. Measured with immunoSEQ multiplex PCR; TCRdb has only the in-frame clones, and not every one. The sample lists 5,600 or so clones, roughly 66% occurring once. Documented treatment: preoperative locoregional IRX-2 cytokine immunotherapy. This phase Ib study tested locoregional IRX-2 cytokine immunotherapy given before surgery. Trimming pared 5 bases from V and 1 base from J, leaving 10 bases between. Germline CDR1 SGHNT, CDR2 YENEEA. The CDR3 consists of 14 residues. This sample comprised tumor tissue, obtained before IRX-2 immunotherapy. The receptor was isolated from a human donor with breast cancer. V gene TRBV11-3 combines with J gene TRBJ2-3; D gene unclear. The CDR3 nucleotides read TGTGCCAGCAGCCTCGTTTCGGGCACAGATACGCAGTATTTT. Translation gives CASSLVSGTDTQYF.